These T cell receptor beta chains were read from a single sample in a study of blood T cell repertoires in COVID-19. The table came from immunoSEQ multiplex PCR; TCRdb's copy has only in-frame clones and leaves some out. The table has about 270,000 clones, over 75% seen once. Source material: peripheral blood. These receptors all stem from a human donor in a cohort sampled during active COVID-19. The CDR3 runs from the conserved cysteine through the conserved F or W.

J | V | CDR3
TRBJ1-2 | TRBV25-1 | CASSLQSNYGYTF
TRBJ2-3 | TRBV5-1 | CASSLARVDTDTQYF
TRBJ1-1 | TRBV3-1/TRBV3-2 | CASSQGQGAAFF
TRBJ2-1 | TRBV5-1 | CASSLAPGTSYNEQFF
TRBJ2-1 | TRBV2 | CASSEGGTSGLGRFF
TRBJ2-3 | TRBV5-5 | CASSLSLTGTSTDTQYF
TRBJ1-6 | TRBV5-1 | CASSLAGGQGGSPLHF
TRBJ1-4 | TRBV6-5 | CASSYSGGGEKLFF
TRBJ2-1 | TRBV2 | CASSARFRESEGNEQFF
TRBJ1-2 | TRBV29-1 | CSVHGGQGAAGYTF
TRBJ2-2 | TRBV13 | CASSFRTSGSKYAGELFF
TRBJ2-7 | TRBV5-1 | CASSTTHSYEQYF
TRBJ2-6 | TRBV7-9 | CASNGWRDSGANVLTF
TRBJ2-1 | TRBV10-1 | CASSEQRGASDEQFF
TRBJ2-1 | TRBV5-6 | CASSYLPGAYNEQFF
TRBJ1-1 | TRBV6-5 | CASKVARVKTEAFF